These 16 T cell receptor beta chains were all obtained from the same sample, sequenced in a study of blood T cell repertoires in COVID-19 (TCRdb year 2020). The method behind the library was the immunoSEQ multiplex PCR assay. TCRdb provides this immuneACCESS table in a form limited to in-frame rearrangements. Some clones are lacking; in checked studies, under half of them reflect an unresolved V gene, and why the rest are absent is not known. The sample includes 120,000 to 150,000 clones, with under 90% observed a single time. The ten largest clones add up to 1.5% to 2% of the sample. The sequenced sample consisted of PBMCs or T cells enriched from blood (not recorded which). These TCRs come from a woman aged 18-29 years who had been exposed to COVID-19.

This chain's CDR3 is CASPKRLAGRTDTQYF. The CDR3 DNA follows: TGTGCCAGCCCGAAAAGGCTAGCGGGAAGAACAGATACGCAGTATTTT. The rearrangement links TRBV2 to TRBJ2-3, with 9 bases lining up with TRBD2. The germline V gene encodes CDR1 SNHLY and CDR2 FYNNEI. V lost 8 bases to trimming and J lost 3 bases; unmatched junction nucleotides: 12. CDR3 length equals 16 residues.

V gene TRBV28 combines with J gene TRBJ1-2; no reliable D call. CDR1 is MDHEN, CDR2 SYDVKM, per germline. The CDR3 contains 13 residues. The V end lost 4 bases, the J end lost 2 bases, and 8 bases lay between the germline ends. CDR3 amino acids: CASSSSRNYGYTF. CDR3 DNA sequence: TGTGCCAGCAGTTCATCGAGGAACTATGGCTACACCTTC.

The V gene is TRBV5-1, the J gene TRBJ1-4; the D is unclear. Germline V gene data show CDR1 as SGHRS and CDR2 as YFSETQ. The CDR3 has 15 residues. V gave up 0 bases and J gave up 0 bases, with 6 bases separating them. CDR3 bases: TGCGCCAGCAGCTTGGGCTACGCAACTAATGAAAAACTGTTTTTT. Amino acid sequence: CASSLGYATNEKLFF.

V gene TRBV15 combines with J gene TRBJ1-2; the D gene is possibly TRBD1 (6 bases). The CDR3 spans 13 residues. V lost 0 bases and J 4 bases, leaving 6 bases between the germline ends. Germline CDR1 LNHNV, CDR2 YYDKDF (reference sequence). The DNA for the CDR3 is TGTGCCACCAGCAGAGAGGACAGCTATGGCTACACCTTC. Translating gives CATSREDSYGYTF.

This clone was recorded a few times. The V and J genes are TRBV5-4 and TRBJ1-2, with D hard to call. Trimming cost V 0 bases and J 7 bases, with 16 bases left between them. The length of the CDR3 is 15 residues. Looked up from germline, CDR1 is SGHNT and CDR2 is YYREEE (reference sequence). CDR3 residues: CASSLEWDFRGGYTF. CDR3 coding DNA: TGTGCCAGCAGCTTGGAATGGGATTTTCGGGGTGGCTACACCTTC.

This clone has just one count. V usage is TRBV6-5 and J usage is TRBJ1-4; D uncertain. This CDR3 comprises 13 residues. Germline assignment: CDR1 MNHEY and CDR2 SVGAGI. The germline V and J ends were trimmed by 7 bases and 5 bases, with 11 bases remaining between them. This chain's CDR3 is CASIRQRNEKLFF. The CDR3 DNA follows: TGTGCCAGCATACGTCAGCGGAATGAAAAACTGTTTTTT.

V is TRBV5-4 and J is TRBJ2-3; 9 bases map to TRBD2. There are 16 residues in the CDR3. Germline-derived CDR1 and CDR2 are SGHNT and YYREEE (reference sequence). J gave up 4 bases and V 4 bases, and 10 bases lay outside the gene matches. The CDR3 DNA reads as TGTGCCAGCAGCACCCCATTAGCGGGAGTGGCAGATACGCAGTATTTT. This gives the protein CASSTPLAGVADTQYF.

A single count supports this clone. The V call is TRBV9, the J call TRBJ2-3; 13 bases align to TRBD2. V lost 3 bases, J lost 5 bases, and 3 bases stayed unmatched. The CDR3 has 15 amino acids. Germline V gives CDR1 SGDLS, CDR2 YYNGEE. DNA for the CDR3: TGTGCCAGCAGCGAAAGGACTAGCGGGAGAGATACGCAGTATTTT. This translates into CASSERTSGRDTQYF.

J is TRBJ1-1 and V is TRBV7-9; D remains unclear. CDR1 and CDR2 from the germline V gene are SEHNR and FQNEAQ (reference sequence). Trimming pared 5 bases from V and 8 bases from J, leaving 12 bases between. This CDR3 spans 12 amino acids. The CDR3 loop is CASSTNRGEAFF. DNA of the CDR3: TGTGCCAGCAGCACAAATCGCGGCGAAGCTTTCTTT.

The chain employs TRBV28 and TRBJ2-5; the D gene is possibly TRBD1 (5 bases). Trimming removed 1 base at V and 0 bases at J, with 6 bases between. CDR1 and CDR2 from the germline V gene are MDHEN and SYDVKM. The CDR3 totals 14 residues. The CDR3 coding sequence is TGTGCCAGCAGTTTATACAGGTACCAAGAGACCCAGTACTTC. Amino acid sequence: CASSLYRYQETQYF. The full variable domain, rest sourced from reference TRBV28 and TRBJ2-5, is DVKVTQSSRYLVKRTGEKVFLECVQDMDHENMFWYRQDPGLGLRLIYFSYDVKMKEKGDIPEGYSVSREKKERFSLILESASTNQTSMYLCASSLYRYQETQYFGPGTRLLVL.

The CDR3 region is CASSTVAYNSPLHF. For the CDR3, the DNA is TGTGCCAGCAGTACAGTCGCCTATAATTCACCCCTCCACTTT. This chain joins TRBV28 and TRBJ1-6; no definite D call. CDR1 MDHEN and CDR2 SYDVKM come from the germline V gene. V shed 5 bases and J shed 2 bases, with 7 bases lying between them. This CDR3 contains 14 residues.

This rearrangement joins TRBV19 to TRBJ2-7; TRBD1 matches 7 bases. Germline V lookup: CDR1 LNHDA, CDR2 SQIVND (reference sequence). After removal of 5 bases from V and 4 bases from J, the junction contained 11 bases not matched to a gene. The CDR3 runs to 15 residues. This chain's CDR3 is CASSSAFGTAYEQYF. The CDR3 DNA sequence: TGTGCCAGTAGTTCCGCCTTCGGGACAGCTTACGAGCAGTACTTC.

The chain combines TRBV7-8 with TRBJ2-5; D may be TRBD2 (5 bases). Germline V gene lookup returns CDR1 SGHVS and CDR2 FQNEAQ. Trimming took 1 base from V and 7 from J, leaving 13 bases between them. This CDR3 region has 14 residues. Here the CDR3 reads CASSLGTEARTQYF. The DNA of the CDR3 is TGTGCCAGCAGCTTAGGGACGGAGGCTAGGACCCAGTACTTC.

The J gene is TRBJ2-3, the V gene TRBV6-1; D unclear. The V gene lost 2 bases and the J gene lost 10 bases, with 10 bases spanning the gap. The CDR3 covers 12 residues. Germline CDR1 reads MNHNS; CDR2 reads SASEGT. CDR3 sequence: CASSELPRAQYF. For the CDR3, the DNA is TGTGCCAGCAGTGAACTCCCCCGGGCGCAGTATTTT.

V is TRBV28 and J is TRBJ2-7; D is unclear. With 5 bases removed from V and 0 bases from J, the gap between germline ends came to 5 bases. The CDR3 totals 12 residues. The V gene's germline CDR1 is MDHEN and CDR2 SYDVKM. The CDR3 DNA reads as TGTGCCAGCAGTCCCAGCTCCTACGAGCAGTACTTC. This translates into CASSPSSYEQYF.

V and J are TRBV14 and TRBJ2-5, with 8 nucleotides matching TRBD2. Germline trimming cut 4 bases from V and 5 bases from J; bases unmatched to any gene: 9. This CDR3 region has 15 residues. CDR1 and CDR2 (germline): SGHDN, FVKESK. The CDR3 sequence: CASSRSSGSLETQYF. DNA for the CDR3: TGTGCCAGCAGCCGATCTAGCGGGTCCCTCGAGACCCAGTACTTC.